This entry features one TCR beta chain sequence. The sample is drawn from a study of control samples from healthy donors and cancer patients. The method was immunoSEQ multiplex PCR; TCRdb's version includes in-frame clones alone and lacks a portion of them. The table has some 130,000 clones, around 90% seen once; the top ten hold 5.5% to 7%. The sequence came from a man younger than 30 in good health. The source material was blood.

CDR3 sequence: CASRGDSLYGYTF. DNA of the CDR3: TGTGCCAGCAGAGGGGACAGCCTCTATGGCTACACCTTC. The chain couples TRBV9 to TRBJ1-2; 7 nucleotides agree with TRBD1. The CDR3 contains 13 residues. V shed 5 bases, J shed 4 bases, and the junction held 5 bases outside the gene matches. Germline V gene sequence: CDR1 SGDLS, CDR2 YYNGEE. The entire variable domain, with the rest obtained from reference TRBV9 and TRBJ1-2, is as follows: DSGVTQTPKHLITATGQRVTLRCSPRSGDLSVYWYQQSLDQGLQFLIQYYNGEERAKGNILERFSAQQFPDLHSELNLSSLELGDSALYFCASRGDSLYGYTFGSGTRLTVV.